The 5 T cell receptor beta chains below come from one sample, sequenced in a study of T cell changes during pregnancy in multiple sclerosis. Profiled with immunoSEQ multiplex PCR; TCRdb holds only in-frame clones, not every one. The sample yields 65,000 to 85,000 clones, roughly nine tenths seen once. The sequenced sample was peripheral blood, obtained in the second trimester of pregnancy. These receptors were obtained from a female donor with multiple sclerosis, enrolled in a pregnancy study.

This chain uses TRBV20-1 with TRBJ2-1, with D possibly TRBD2 on 6 matching bases. The germline V and J ends were trimmed by 4 bases and 9 bases, with 10 bases remaining between them. Germline-derived CDR1 and CDR2 are DFQATT and SNEGSKA (reference sequence). This CDR3 has 11 amino acids. CDR3 in amino acids: CSATLATEQFF. CDR3 in DNA: TGCAGTGCTACTCTAGCGACTGAGCAGTTCTTC.

This chain uses TRBV4-3 with TRBJ2-1, with 8 nucleotides matching TRBD2. CDR1 and CDR2 from the germline V gene are LGHNA and YSLEER. The CDR3 contains 14 residues. Germline trimming cut 3 bases from V and 9 bases from J; bases unmatched to any gene: 7. This CDR3 is CASSHGTRGSEQFF. The CDR3 DNA is TGCGCCAGCAGCCATGGGACTAGGGGCAGTGAGCAGTTCTTC.

On this clone itself: The junction departs from the called germline gene at one end, perhaps through a read error. The chain couples TRBV4-1 to TRBJ2-1; 7 bases agree with TRBD2. The CDR3 is 16 amino acids. Germline-derived CDR1 and CDR2 are MGHRA and YSYEKL. CDR3 bases: TGCGCCAGCAGACAAGAGGGGAGGGCCGGGTACAATGAGCAGTTCTTC. It specifies CASRQEGRAGYNEQFF.

This chain joins TRBV15 and TRBJ1-1; TRBD1 might be the D (5 bases). Trimming took off 2 bases at V and 2 bases at J, with 6 bases between the two ends. The germline CDR1 and CDR2 sequences are LNHNV and YYDKDF (reference sequence). CDR3 length equals 13 residues. The CDR3 nucleotides are TGTGCCACCAGCAGAACAGGAAACACTGAAGCTTTCTTT. It encodes CATSRTGNTEAFF.

The rearrangement joins TRBV5-1 to TRBJ1-1; D is unclear. The CDR3 has 14 amino acids. Germline CDR1 is SGHRS and CDR2 is YFSETQ. V was cut by 1 base and J by 0 bases, with 7 bases left in between. CDR3 protein: CASSLPSMNTEAFF. In nucleotides, the CDR3 is TGCGCCAGCAGCTTGCCGAGTATGAACACTGAAGCTTTCTTT.